What follows describes a single T cell receptor beta chain. Its specificity is unknown. A sample-barcoded 5' primer and a J-beta primer mix were used in a second PCR of roughly 7 to 11 cycles. A tag from a template-switch adaptor with 12 random nucleotides marked each cDNA molecule. MiXCR was run by TCRdb on the 5' RACE reads, yielding one entry per CDR3 protein. The sample yields 700,000 to 800,000 distinct CDR3 sequences, around 40% seen once. This sample stems from a study of blood T cells in healthy people across ages. Whole-study results and caveats: Per million T cells, TCR beta diversity dropped about linearly as age rose. Both higher diversity and more naive CD4+ cells marked long-lived donors when set against aged donors. Naive T cell percentage by flow cytometry tracked strongly with beta diversity.

The CDR3 spans 15 residues. Trimming cost V 6 bases and J 7 bases; bases outside gene matches: 10. The chain joins TRBV12-3 or TRBV12-4 to TRBJ1-4; 8 positions match TRBD1. The origin of this receptor is a woman in her sixties or seventies in good health. The sequenced sample was blood. CDR3 residues: CASSFQGALVEKLFF. CDR3 in DNA: TGTGCCAGCAGCTTTCAGGGGGCGCTTGTTGAAAAACTGTTTTTT.